These T cell receptor beta chains were read from a single sample in a study of blood T cells in healthy people across ages. TCRdb called the 5' RACE reads again in MiXCR, with one record for every CDR3 protein. This sample carries around 1,000,000 distinct CDR3 sequences, 25% of them seen once, and the ten largest clones take about 0.72%. The data were also submitted as part of a second study, on T cells of mothers and their children.

Sequencing was done on a sample of blood. The origin of the receptors is a girl aged 2 to 10 in good health. The CDR3 runs from the conserved cysteine through the conserved F or W. The D gene is left open where the match is weak. Rows may omit the clone size; those that give it use once, few, many or a size class.

TRBV27	NA	TRBJ1-1	NA	TGTGCCAGCAGTTTATCGCAGGCGGGCACTGAAGCTTTCTTT	CASSLSQAGTEAFF
TRBV7-9	NA	TRBJ2-5	NA	TGTGCCAGCGGATGGACTAACCAAGAGACCCAGTACTTC	CASGWTNQETQYF
TRBV27	NA	TRBJ1-2	NA	TGTGCCAGCAGTTCGATACAGGGAAATGCTGGCTACACCTTC	CASSSIQGNAGYTF
TRBV5-1	NA	TRBJ2-4	NA	TGCGCCAGCAGCTTGGGACAGCTAAACATTCAGTACTTC	CASSLGQLNIQYF
TRBV28	few	TRBJ2-7	NA	TGTGCCAGCACCCCGGCGGGGATCTCCTACGAGCAGTACTTC	CASTPAGISYEQYF
TRBV4-3	few	TRBJ2-7	NA	TGCGCCAGCAGCCAAGATACAGGAATTACCTCCTACGAGCAGTACTTC	CASSQDTGITSYEQYF
TRBV29-1	many	TRBJ2-7	NA	TGCAGCGTTGTAATAGCTGCCTACGAGCAGTACTTC	CSVVIAAYEQYF
TRBV24-1	NA	TRBJ2-5	NA	TGTGCCACCCGAATGGGGGCCGAGGAGACCCAGTACTTC	CATRMGAEETQYF
TRBV6-5	NA	TRBJ2-3	NA	TGTGCCAGCAGTTTCCGAGGAATCCCCGTACACCCGAGCACAGATACGCAGTATTTT	CASSFRGIPVHPSTDTQYF
TRBV6-1	NA	TRBJ1-1	NA	TGTGCCAGCAGGGATCTTTCCGAGAGAGCTTTCTTT	CASRDLSERAFF
TRBV20-1	NA	TRBJ1-1	TRBD1	TGCAGTGCTATCCGGAATCGGGACAGGGGATTGACTTTCTTT	CSAIRNRDRGLTFF
TRBV28	NA	TRBJ2-5	NA	TGTGCCAGCAGGAAAGAGGGGACCCAGTACTTC	CASRKEGTQYF
TRBV6-5	NA	TRBJ2-3	TRBD1	TGTGCCAGCAGACGGACAGGGGGAAATACGCAGTATTTT	CASRRTGGNTQYF
TRBV3-1	few	TRBJ2-7	NA	TGTGCCAGCAGCCAAGTAGCTTCCTACGAGCAGTACTTC	CASSQVASYEQYF
TRBV13	few	TRBJ2-7	NA	TGTGCCAGCAGCTTAGAATTTACGGGCGAGCAGTACTTC	CASSLEFTGEQYF
TRBV6-5	few	TRBJ2-5	NA	TGTGCCAGCAGAACCGGGTCCGCCTTGGGGGAGACCCAGTACTTC	CASRTGSALGETQYF
TRBV12-5	few	TRBJ1-2	TRBD1	TGTGCTAGTGGTTCCCTCCTGGGACAGGGATGGTATGGCTACACCTTC	CASGSLLGQGWYGYTF
TRBV20-1	few	TRBJ2-4	NA	TGCAGTGTCACTCCGCGGCCAGCAAAAAACATTCAGTACTTC	CSVTPRPAKNIQYF
TRBV4-3	few	TRBJ1-6	NA	TGCGCCAGCAGCCAAGTCCTAATAGTTACGGACGATTCGGTATCACCCCTCCACTTT	CASSQVLIVTDDSVSPLHF
TRBV7-2	NA	TRBJ2-3	TRBD2	TGTGCCAGCAGCCCAGTTGGGACTAGCGGGATATTCGCAGATACGCAGTATTTT	CASSPVGTSGIFADTQYF
TRBV28	NA	TRBJ2-7	TRBD1	TGTGCCAGCAGTTCCCGACAGGGATCCAAGCAGTACTTC	CASSSRQGSKQYF
TRBV12-3/TRBV12-4	NA	TRBJ2-1	NA	TGTGCCAGCGAGGGGGCTAGCGCTGACAATGAGCAGTTCTTC	CASEGASADNEQFF
TRBV6-1	NA	TRBJ2-4	NA	TGTGCCAGCAGTGGAGGTCCTGCGACGGATCTAGCCAAAAACATTCAGTACTTC	CASSGGPATDLAKNIQYF
TRBV29-1	NA	TRBJ2-3	NA	TGCAGCGTTCACCCAACAGACACAGATACGCAGTATTTT	CSVHPTDTDTQYF
TRBV12-3/TRBV12-4	few	TRBJ2-4	NA	TGTGCCAGCAGTACCGGGACTCTAGACATTCAGTACTTC	CASSTGTLDIQYF
TRBV29-1	few	TRBJ2-7	TRBD1	TGCAGCGTTGTCCCGAGACAGGGCCCCTACGAGCAGTACTTC	CSVVPRQGPYEQYF